The 30 T cell receptor beta chains in this list originate from one sample, sequenced in a study of monozygotic twins with inflammatory bowel disease. TCRdb reanalyzed the 5' RACE reads and collapses them to one entry per CDR3 protein, without DNA. The sample has some 150,000 distinct CDR3 sequences. The specimen was blood. These receptors all stem from a human donor with ulcerative colitis or Crohn's disease, or a healthy co-twin of an affected twin (not recorded which).

The chain uses TRBV20-1 and TRBJ2-1; TCRdb lists TRBD2, though no DNA is available to test this call. Germline V gene sequence: CDR1 DFQATT, CDR2 SNEGSKA (reference sequence). The CDR3 covers 13 residues. CDR3 sequence: CSAKREGHNEQFF.

CDR3 sequence: CASSLVATIIYNEQFF. The chain couples TRBV28 to TRBJ2-1; there is no DNA to check the TCRdb D call of TRBD2. CDR1 MDHEN and CDR2 SYDVKM come from the germline V gene. The CDR3 contains 16 residues. Full variable domain (rest looked up from reference TRBV28 and TRBJ2-1): DVKVTQSSRYLVKRTGEKVFLECVQDMDHENMFWYRQDPGLGLRLIYFSYDVKMKEKGDIPEGYSVSREKKERFSLILESASTNQTSMYLCASSLVATIIYNEQFFGPGTRLTVL.

J is TRBJ2-5 and V is TRBV2; TCRdb picks TRBD1, but there is no DNA to check that call. Germline V gives CDR1 SNHLY, CDR2 FYNNEI. This CDR3 region has 16 residues. The CDR3 region is CASRDKPGRKGETQYF. The variable domain in full, with the rest retrieved from reference TRBV2 and TRBJ2-5, is EPEVTQTPSHQVTQMGQEVILRCVPISNHLYFYWYRQILGQKVEFLVSFYNNEISEKSEIFDDQFSVERPDGSNFTLKIRSTKLEDSAMYFCASRDKPGRKGETQYFGPGTRLLVL.

This chain uses TRBV20-1 with TRBJ2-1; there is no DNA to check the TCRdb D call of TRBD2. CDR3 length equals 14 residues. The germline gives CDR1 DFQATT, CDR2 SNEGSKA (reference sequence). CDR3 loop: CSAWTSGAYNEQFF.

The rearrangement links TRBV7-9 to TRBJ2-5; TCRdb gives TRBD1 as the D gene, but with no DNA this cannot be confirmed. Germline V gives CDR1 SEHNR, CDR2 FQNEAQ (reference sequence). The CDR3 runs to 14 residues. The CDR3 here is CASSLPPGQETQYF.

V usage is TRBV7-9 and J usage is TRBJ2-3; TCRdb gives TRBD1 as the D gene, but with no DNA this cannot be confirmed. CDR1 SEHNR and CDR2 FQNEAQ come from the germline V gene (reference sequence). This CDR3 has 15 residues. This chain's CDR3 is CASSSDRTSTDTQYF.

This chain uses TRBV20-1 with TRBJ1-5. Germline lookup yields CDR1 DFQATT and CDR2 SNEGSKA (reference sequence). The CDR3 consists of 11 residues. The CDR3 loop is CSASTPNAQHF.

The chain couples TRBV7-2 to TRBJ2-7; the TCRdb D gene call, TRBD1, has no DNA to confirm it. The CDR3 loop spans 15 amino acids. The germline gives CDR1 SGHTA, CDR2 FQGNSA. CDR3 protein: CASSVGGQASYEQYF.

The rearrangement uses TRBV5-1 and TRBJ2-6; TCRdb's D call of TRBD1 is untestable without DNA. Germline assignment: CDR1 SGHRS and CDR2 YFSETQ. The CDR3 is made up of 16 amino acids. The CDR3 sequence: CASSFGLGDGANVLTF.

The chain links TRBV20-1 to TRBJ2-5. CDR1 DFQATT and CDR2 SNEGSKA come from the germline V gene (reference sequence). The CDR3 is 15 residues long. CDR3 protein: CSARAPVQSQETQYF.

V usage is TRBV5-6 and J usage is TRBJ2-2. The CDR3 covers 14 residues. Germline V gives CDR1 SGHDT, CDR2 YYEEEE. CDR3: CASSFGINTGELFF.

The V gene is TRBV4-1, the J gene TRBJ1-2. CDR3 length: 15 residues. Germline CDR1 is MGHRA and CDR2 is YSYEKL. CDR3 amino acids: CASSQAGAPNYGYTF.

V usage is TRBV6-5 and J usage is TRBJ2-2; with no DNA, the TCRdb D assignment of TRBD1 cannot be verified. This CDR3 spans 16 amino acids. The germline gives CDR1 MNHEY, CDR2 SVGAGI. CDR3 amino acids: CASSRSTGTDTGELFF.

The chain joins TRBV18 to TRBJ2-5. The CDR3 has 13 amino acids. From germline, CDR1 is KGHSH and CDR2 LQKENI. CDR3 loop: CASSPLFKETQYF.

The CDR3 sequence: CSAGRTADTEAFF. The chain couples TRBV20-1 to TRBJ1-1. Germline lookup yields CDR1 DFQATT and CDR2 SNEGSKA (reference sequence). The CDR3 is made up of 13 amino acids.

The genes are TRBV5-1 and TRBJ1-5; without DNA, the TCRdb call of TRBD1 cannot be checked. Germline CDR1 SGHRS, CDR2 YFSETQ. The CDR3 totals 14 residues. The CDR3 spells CASSPTTGSGPQHF.

The chain links TRBV7-6 to TRBJ2-1; without DNA, the TCRdb call of TRBD2 cannot be checked. From germline, CDR1 is SGHVS and CDR2 FNYEAQ. The CDR3 sequence is 22 residues long. CDR3 region: CASSLGPRVLAGGRGLDNEQFF.

This chain uses TRBV5-5 with TRBJ2-3. CDR3 length: 14 residues. Looked up from germline, CDR1 is SGHKS and CDR2 is YYEKEE (reference sequence). This chain's CDR3 is CASSFDPMPDTQYF.

This chain uses TRBV20-1 with TRBJ2-1. There are 15 residues in the CDR3. The V gene's germline CDR1 is DFQATT and CDR2 SNEGSKA (reference sequence). The CDR3 here is CSARDAVYSYNEQFF.

The chain combines TRBV7-3 with TRBJ2-3. Germline V gives CDR1 SGHTA, CDR2 FQGTGA. The CDR3 totals 14 residues. The CDR3 is CASSFSPSTDTQYF. Variable domain in full (rest from reference TRBV7-3 and TRBJ2-3): GAGVSQTPSNKVTEKGKYVELRCDPISGHTALYWYRQSLGQGPEFLIYFQGTGAADDSGLPNDRFFAVRPEGSVSTLKIQRTERGDSAVYLCASSFSPSTDTQYFGPGTRLTVL.

The chain uses TRBV7-2 and TRBJ2-5; absent DNA, TCRdb's TRBD2 call cannot be checked. This CDR3 spans 17 amino acids. Per the germline V gene, CDR1 is SGHTA and CDR2 is FQGNSA. CDR3 in amino acids: CASSFGLAGGQGETQYF.

The chain couples TRBV5-1 to TRBJ2-4; TCRdb names TRBD1, which stays unverified in the absence of DNA. The CDR3 is made up of 16 amino acids. Germline CDR1 SGHRS, CDR2 YFSETQ. CDR3 loop: CASTPDRVWAKNIQYF. The whole variable domain, filled in from reference TRBV5-1 and TRBJ2-4, reads KAGVTQTPRYLIKTRGQQVTLSCSPISGHRSVSWYQQTPGQGLQFLFEYFSETQRNKGNFPGRFSGRQFSNSRSEMNVSTLELGDSALYLCASTPDRVWAKNIQYFGAGTRLSVL.

The chain couples TRBV12-3 or TRBV12-4 to TRBJ2-3; TCRdb returns TRBD2, unconfirmable since there is no DNA. The CDR3 covers 21 residues. The CDR3 is CASSLALGLAGGLLGTDTQYF.

The rearrangement links TRBV20-1 to TRBJ1-5; the D call from TCRdb, TRBD1, cannot be confirmed without DNA. This CDR3 comprises 13 residues. CDR1 and CDR2 (germline): DFQATT, SNEGSKA (reference sequence). CDR3 sequence: CSAAGTGPEVYHF.

The chain recombines TRBV4-3 with TRBJ2-3; absent DNA, TCRdb's TRBD2 call cannot be checked. There are 15 residues in the CDR3. Germline CDR1 reads LGHNA; CDR2 reads YSLEER. CDR3 sequence reads: CASSQVLADTDTQYF.

The chain employs TRBV10-3 and TRBJ2-1; absent DNA, TCRdb's TRBD2 call cannot be checked. CDR3 size: 16 residues. From germline, CDR1 is ENHRY and CDR2 SYGVKD. The CDR3 loop is CAISESFPGGRNEQFF.

The chain couples TRBV7-9 to TRBJ2-7; absent DNA, TCRdb's TRBD2 call cannot be checked. Germline CDR1 and CDR2: SEHNR and FQNEAQ (reference sequence). The CDR3 spans 16 residues. The CDR3 here is CASSPTSGSFSYGQYF.

The genes are TRBV4-1 and TRBJ2-1; there is no DNA to check the TCRdb D call of TRBD2. Germline CDR1 MGHRA, CDR2 YSYEKL. This CDR3 spans 17 amino acids. The CDR3 sequence is CASSQAGVSGIWSVEFF.

The J gene is TRBJ2-5, the V gene TRBV19. This CDR3 is 13 amino acids long. Germline V CDR1 and CDR2: LNHDA, SQIVND (reference sequence). CDR3 in amino acids: CASSIDSEETQYF.

The genes are TRBV7-3 and TRBJ1-6; TCRdb picks TRBD1, but there is no DNA to check that call. The CDR3 length is 15 residues. Per the germline V gene, CDR1 is SGHTA and CDR2 is FQGTGA. The CDR3: CASSSGQGRYSPLHF.